Listed below are T cell receptor beta chains from one sample, sequenced in a study of T cell repertoires in cytomegalovirus infection. A single record per CDR3 protein comes from TCRdb applying MiXCR to the reads. The sample holds around 450,000 distinct CDR3 sequences, approximately 10% seen once. What was sequenced was PBMCs. The receptors here all came from a human donor in good health (CMV status not recorded). Some clones in this sample may be carry-over from other donors' samples. Both conserved end residues are part of each CDR3. The D gene is left open where the match is weak. The size entry is marked missing in some rows and otherwise reads once, few, many or a size class.

>TRBD1|few|TRBV12-5|13|TRBJ1-1
TGTGCTAGTGGGCCAAGACAGGGGGTTGCAGCTTTCTTT
CASGPRQGVAAFF
>NA|few|TRBV29-1|13|TRBJ2-2
TGCAGCGTTTTCCGGGAGAACACCGGGGAGCTGTTTTTT
CSVFRENTGELFF
>NA|NA|TRBV11-2|14|TRBJ1-4
TGTGCCAGCAGCCCGGGACTGATTAATGAAAAACTGTTTTTT
CASSPGLINEKLFF
>NA|many|TRBV7-8|16|TRBJ2-3
TGTGCCAGCAGCTTAGGGGCTAGCGAACCCACAGATACGCAGTATTTT
CASSLGASEPTDTQYF
>NA|NA|TRBV19|14|TRBJ1-6
TGTGCCAGTAGTCTGGAGCGGGGCGGGTCACCCCTCCACTTT
CASSLERGGSPLHF
>TRBD1|few|TRBV10-3|14|TRBJ2-5
TGTGCCATCAAACCGGGACAGGGGAAAGAGACCCAGTACTTC
CAIKPGQGKETQYF
>TRBD2|NA|TRBV10-3|15|TRBJ2-3
TGTGCCATCAGTCCGACTAGCGTGAGCACAGATACGCAGTATTTT
CAISPTSVSTDTQYF
>NA|many|TRBV19|13|TRBJ2-1
TGTGCCAGTAGTATAGATCGAGGCAATGAGCAGTTCTTC
CASSIDRGNEQFF
>NA|NA|TRBV27|13|TRBJ2-2
TGTGCCAGCAGTCCCACGGGGTCCGGGGAGCTGTTTTTT
CASSPTGSGELFF
>NA|many|TRBV6-5|13|TRBJ1-1
TGTGCCAGCAAGTACAGGGAGGTGTCTGAAGCTTTCTTT
CASKYREVSEAFF
>TRBD1|many|TRBV12-3/TRBV12-4|14|TRBJ1-4
TGTGCCAGCAGCCCAGGGGGGGCCGGGGAAAAACTGTTTTTT
CASSPGGAGEKLFF
>NA|many|TRBV28|14|TRBJ2-7
TGTGCCAGCAGCCCTGGCTCACGGTCCTACGAGCAGTACTTC
CASSPGSRSYEQYF
>NA|many|TRBV6-5|14|TRBJ2-1
TGTGCCAGCAGTTATTCAAGACAGCCGAGTGAGCAGTTCTTC
CASSYSRQPSEQFF
>NA|NA|TRBV14|16|TRBJ1-1
TGTGCCAGCAGCCTTCGGGACTCCCGGACCAACACTGAAGCTTTCTTT
CASSLRDSRTNTEAFF
>NA|many|TRBV6-5|18|TRBJ1-2
TGTGCCAGCAGTTCCATATTAGCTGGGGGACGGACGACTCATGGCTACACCTTC
CASSSILAGGRTTHGYTF
>NA|many|TRBV12-3/TRBV12-4|13|TRBJ1-2
TGTGCCAGCAGGCCACCCCCCGCAGAGGGCTACACCTTC
CASRPPPAEGYTF
>TRBD2|many|TRBV7-2|17|TRBJ2-3
TGTGCCAGCAGCTTAGCGGGTACTAGCGGCAGCACAGATACGCAGTATTTT
CASSLAGTSGSTDTQYF
>NA|NA|TRBV20-1|12|TRBJ1-6
TGCAGTGCTAGAGACTCTCAATCACCCCTCCACTTT
CSARDSQSPLHF
>TRBD2|many|TRBV11-2|16|TRBJ2-1
TGTGCCAGCAGCTTAGATTGGACTAGCGGGAGGGGTGAGCAGTTCTTC
CASSLDWTSGRGEQFF
>NA|many|TRBV12-3/TRBV12-4|14|TRBJ2-1
TGTGCCAGCAGTCTTCGACAGCAATACAATGAGCAGTTCTTC
CASSLRQQYNEQFF
>NA|NA|TRBV6-5|12|TRBJ2-1
TGTGCCAGCGGCATAACAGAGGGTGAGCAGTTCTTC
CASGITEGEQFF
>NA|NA|TRBV14|15|TRBJ1-1
TGTGCCAGCAGCCGCGGACAGAAAAGGAACACTGAAGCTTTCTTT
CASSRGQKRNTEAFF
>NA|many|TRBV2|13|TRBJ1-1
TGTGCCGAACGGGTGGAATGGAACACTGAAGCTTTCTTT
CAERVEWNTEAFF
>NA|NA|TRBV7-9|16|TRBJ1-5
TGTGCCAGCAGCTTATACGGGGGGAGTTACAATCAGCCCCAGCATTTT
CASSLYGGSYNQPQHF
>NA|few|TRBV30|11|TRBJ1-1
TGTGCCTGGAGGCTAGACGGTGAAGCTTTCTTT
CAWRLDGEAFF
>TRBD1|many|TRBV24-1|15|TRBJ1-2
TGTGCCACCAGTGATCGAACAGGGGGTACCTATGGCTACACCTTC
CATSDRTGGTYGYTF
>NA|few|TRBV10-3|12|TRBJ1-2
TGTGCCATCAGTGTCCTAGGGGGGGCCTACACCTTC
CAISVLGGAYTF
>NA|many|TRBV6-1|16|TRBJ1-1
TGTGCCAGCAGTTTGTCCCCGCGCCGTAATAGCGCTGAAGCTTTCTTT
CASSLSPRRNSAEAFF
>TRBD2|many|TRBV12-3/TRBV12-4|13|TRBJ2-1
TGTGCCAGCAGTTTATCTAGCGGGACTGAGCAGTTCTTC
CASSLSSGTEQFF
>NA|many|TRBV12-5|12|TRBJ1-2
TGTGCTAGTGCCCAGGCAAACTATGGCTACACCTTC
CASAQANYGYTF
>NA|NA|TRBV9|17|TRBJ1-5
TGTGCCAGCAGCGGTTGGGGGGGTAAATATAGCAATCAGCCCCAGCATTTT
CASSGWGGKYSNQPQHF
>TRBD2|many|TRBV28|15|TRBJ2-1
TGTGCCAGCAGTCCCCTAGCGGGAAGGGACAATGAGCAGTTCTTC
CASSPLAGRDNEQFF
>NA|NA|TRBV9|13|TRBJ2-2
TGTGCCAGCAGCCGAGCGTGGAACGGGGAGCTGTTTTTT
CASSRAWNGELFF
>TRBD2|few|TRBV19|17|TRBJ2-1
TGTGCCAGTAGTATCAGCCCTCCGGGAGGAACCTACAATGAGCAGTTCTTC
CASSISPPGGTYNEQFF
>NA|many|TRBV5-1|14|TRBJ2-5
TGCGCCAGCAGCTTGGTGTTAGTTCAAGAGACCCAGTACTTC
CASSLVLVQETQYF